Below, 4 T cell receptor beta chains from the same sample are listed, as sequenced in a study of blood T cell repertoires in COVID-19. The protocol was immunoSEQ multiplex PCR, while the TCRdb copy is restricted to in-frame clones and leaves out a portion. The sample yields under 300,000 clones, around 91% seen once. Input material: PBMCs or T cells enriched from blood (not recorded which). Every receptor here comes from a woman aged 18-35 years who had recovered from COVID-19.

The chain employs TRBV14 and TRBJ2-7, with D perhaps TRBD1 (6 bases). The germline V gene encodes CDR1 SGHDN and CDR2 FVKESK. V shed 2 bases and J shed 1 base, with 12 bases lying between them. This CDR3 has 15 amino acids. The CDR3 DNA follows: TGTGCCAGCAGCCAAAACAGGGTGGAATCCTACGAGCAGTACTTC. Its protein product is CASSQNRVESYEQYF.

The rearrangement uses TRBV14 and TRBJ2-7, with a tentative D call TRBD1 (6 bases). The V gene's germline CDR1 is SGHDN and CDR2 FVKESK. V shed 3 bases and J shed 4 bases, with 13 bases lying between them. The CDR3 totals 14 residues. As DNA, the CDR3 is TGTGCCAGCAGCCACCTCCAGGGGCGGTACGAGCAGTACTTC. This codes for CASSHLQGRYEQYF.

The chain has TRBV4-2 and TRBJ1-6; the D gene is possibly TRBD1 (5 bases). This CDR3 spans 15 amino acids. Germline V CDR1 and CDR2: LGHNA, YNFKEQ. Trimming removed 1 base at V and 7 bases at J, with 11 bases between. The CDR3 DNA is TGTGCCAGCAGCCAAGTAGCCCAGGGAAATTCACCCCTCCACTTT. Residues: CASSQVAQGNSPLHF.

The chain is built from TRBV6-1 and TRBJ2-7; 7 bases line up with TRBD1. CDR1 is MNHNS and CDR2 is SASEGT in the germline V gene. The CDR3 runs to 15 residues. The junction had 6 bases not matched to a gene; V was cut back by 2 bases and J by 2 bases. In DNA form, the CDR3 reads TGTGCCAGCAGTGAAATGGGAAGGGGGCCCTACGAGCAGTACTTC. Translation gives CASSEMGRGPYEQYF.